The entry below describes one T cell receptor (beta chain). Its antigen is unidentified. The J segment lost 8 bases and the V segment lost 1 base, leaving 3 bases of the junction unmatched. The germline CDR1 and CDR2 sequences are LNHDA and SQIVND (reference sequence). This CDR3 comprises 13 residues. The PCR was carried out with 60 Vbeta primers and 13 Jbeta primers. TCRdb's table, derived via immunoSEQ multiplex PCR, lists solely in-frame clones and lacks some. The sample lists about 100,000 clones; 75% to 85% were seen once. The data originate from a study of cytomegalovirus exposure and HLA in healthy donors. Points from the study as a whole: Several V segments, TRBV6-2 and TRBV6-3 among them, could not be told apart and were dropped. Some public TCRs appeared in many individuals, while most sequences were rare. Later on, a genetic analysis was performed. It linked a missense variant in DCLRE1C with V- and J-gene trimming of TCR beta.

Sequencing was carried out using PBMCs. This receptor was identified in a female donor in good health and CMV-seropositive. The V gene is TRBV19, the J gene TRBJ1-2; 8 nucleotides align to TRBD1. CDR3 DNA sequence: TGTGCCAGTAGTATAGGACAGGGGAACGGCTACACCTTC. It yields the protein CASSIGQGNGYTF.